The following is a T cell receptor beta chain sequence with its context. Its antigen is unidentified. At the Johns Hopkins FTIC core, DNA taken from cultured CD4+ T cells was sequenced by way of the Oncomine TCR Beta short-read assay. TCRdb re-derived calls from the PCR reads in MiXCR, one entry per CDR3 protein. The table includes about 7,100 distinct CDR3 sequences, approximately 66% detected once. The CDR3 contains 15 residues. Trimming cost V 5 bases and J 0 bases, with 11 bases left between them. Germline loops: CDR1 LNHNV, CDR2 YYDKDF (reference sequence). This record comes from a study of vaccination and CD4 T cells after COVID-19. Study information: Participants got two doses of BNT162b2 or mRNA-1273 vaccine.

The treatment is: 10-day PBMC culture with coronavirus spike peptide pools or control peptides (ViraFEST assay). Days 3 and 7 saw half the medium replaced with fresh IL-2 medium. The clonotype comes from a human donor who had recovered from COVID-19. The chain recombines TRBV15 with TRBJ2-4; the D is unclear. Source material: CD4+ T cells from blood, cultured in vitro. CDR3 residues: CATSHSALAKNIQYF. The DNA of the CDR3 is TGTGCCACCAGCCATTCCGCGCTAGCCAAAAACATTCAGTACTTC.